This T cell receptor beta chain originates from a study of T-cell memory formation after mild COVID-19. MiXCR was run by TCRdb on the 5' RACE reads, yielding one entry per CDR3 protein. The sample gives 450,000 to 650,000 distinct CDR3 sequences, about a fifth of which show up once; around 13% is in the top ten. The length of the CDR3 is 21 residues. Germline V gene sequence: CDR1 LGHNT, CDR2 FRNRAP. Trimming cost V 4 bases and J 0 bases; bases outside gene matches: 12. This clonotype came up many times. The V gene is TRBV12-5, the J gene TRBJ2-1; 16 bases match TRBD2. Sequenced input: PBMCs or a T cell subset sorted from them (not recorded which). This clonotype was obtained from an adult woman who had mild COVID-19 (a few samples of this study predate the infection). Cell type and time point are not known. As DNA, the CDR3 is TGTGCTAGTGGTTACCGTCGGTTGGGACTAGCGGGAGGGTACTCCTACAATGAGCAGTTCTTC. This codes for CASGYRRLGLAGGYSYNEQFF.